The 27 T cell receptor beta chains reported below all come from one sample, sequenced in a study of neoadjuvant anti-PD-1 for oral cavity cancer. Time point denoted: after neoadjuvant nivolumab, at surgical resection. Generated by immunoSEQ multiplex PCR, the TCRdb table keeps only in-frame clones and is missing some. The data hold just under 70,000 clones, with around 83% observed a single time. The sequenced sample was PBMCs, obtained after nivolumab (anti-PD-1) treatment. These receptors all stem from a person aged 35-79 years with oral cavity squamous cell carcinoma.

The chain carries TRBV5-5 and TRBJ2-2; the D is unclear. The CDR3 runs 15 residues. Germline CDR1 is SGHKS and CDR2 is YYEKEE (reference sequence). Trimming pared 1 base from V and 0 bases from J, leaving 7 bases between. CDR3 in amino acids: CASSLFHSNTGELFF. CDR3 in DNA: TGTGCCAGCAGCTTGTTCCACTCGAACACCGGGGAGCTGTTTTTT.

J is TRBJ2-1 and V is TRBV29-1; 7 bases are shared with TRBD1. From germline, CDR1 is SQVTM and CDR2 ANQGSEA. Trimming cost V 6 bases and J 4 bases; bases outside gene matches: 6. This CDR3 region has 13 residues. The CDR3 loop reads CSVDRVFYNEQFF. The CDR3 bases are TGCAGCGTCGACAGGGTGTTTTACAATGAGCAGTTCTTC.

The chain carries TRBV2 and TRBJ1-2, with unresolved D. CDR1 and CDR2 from the germline V gene are SNHLY and FYNNEI. The CDR3 spans 12 residues. The V gene lost 4 bases and the J gene lost 3 bases, with 6 bases spanning the gap. CDR3 region: CASSGRDYGYTF. The CDR3 region has the DNA TGTGCCAGCAGTGGACGGGACTATGGCTACACCTTC.

The chain carries TRBV5-1 and TRBJ1-4, with TRBD1 identical over 7 bases. J gave up 0 bases and V 4 bases, and 3 bases lay outside the gene matches. Germline-derived CDR1 and CDR2 are SGHRS and YFSETQ. The CDR3 extends over 15 amino acids. The CDR3 protein is CASSPQGATNEKLFF. CDR3 coding DNA: TGCGCCAGCAGCCCGCAGGGGGCAACTAATGAAAAACTGTTTTTT. Drawing the rest from reference TRBV5-1 and TRBJ1-4, the complete variable domain is KAGVTQTPRYLIKTRGQQVTLSCSPISGHRSVSWYQQTPGQGLQFLFEYFSETQRNKGNFPGRFSGRQFSNSRSEMNVSTLELGDSALYLCASSPQGATNEKLFFGSGTQLSVL.

The V and J genes are TRBV11-2 and TRBJ2-2; TRBD2 matches 8 bases. This CDR3 has 17 residues. Trimming took 5 bases from V and 6 from J; bases not matched to a gene: 14. The germline V gene encodes CDR1 SGHAT and CDR2 FQNNGV. This CDR3 reads CASSRDHGTSLAGELFF. The DNA of the CDR3 is TGTGCCAGCAGCCGGGACCACGGGACTAGTTTAGCCGGGGAGCTGTTTTTT.

V gene TRBV5-6 combines with J gene TRBJ2-6, with D tentatively TRBD1 (6 bases). Germline assignment: CDR1 SGHDT and CDR2 YYEEEE. The CDR3 covers 19 residues. The V and J ends lost 1 base and 5 bases respectively, with 22 bases between them. CDR3 in DNA: TGTGCCAGCAGCTTGTATTTCCCAGGGGATCGTCTTTGGGCCAACGTCCTGACTTTC. It encodes CASSLYFPGDRLWANVLTF.

The genes are TRBV11-2 and TRBJ1-1; no clear D gene. Between the trimmed V and J ends, which lost 0 bases and 10 bases, there was a span of 9 bases. The CDR3 has 12 residues. Germline CDR1 SGHAT, CDR2 FQNNGV. In DNA, the CDR3 is TGTGCCAGCAGCTTAGATACGGGCCGAGCTTTCTTT. Residues: CASSLDTGRAFF.

The J gene is TRBJ2-3, the V gene TRBV5-1; D is ambiguous. Trimming shortened V by 4 bases and J by 6 bases, and 27 bases separated the two germline ends. This CDR3 region has 18 residues. CDR1 is SGHRS and CDR2 is YFSETQ in the germline V gene. CDR3 amino acids: CASSRTPSRGPAVDTQYF. DNA of the CDR3: TGCGCCAGCAGCCGGACGCCCTCTCGCGGCCCCGCCGTGGATACGCAGTATTTT.

This clone was counted only a few times. Here the CDR3 reads CAISVTGGAGNEQFF. The CDR3 nucleotides are TGTGCCATCAGTGTAACCGGCGGAGCCGGCAATGAGCAGTTCTTC. V is TRBV10-3 and J is TRBJ2-1; no clear D gene. The CDR3 is 15 residues long. Germline values: CDR1 ENHRY, CDR2 SYGVKD. V lost 4 bases and J lost 6, with 16 bases in between.

The chain uses TRBV11-3 and TRBJ2-2; no clear D. The germline gives CDR1 SGHNT, CDR2 YENEEA. The CDR3 spans 14 residues. V lost 4 bases and J 1 base, leaving 7 bases between the germline ends. The CDR3 loop is CASSSPQNTGELFF. Here the CDR3 DNA reads TGTGCCAGCAGCTCCCCACAGAACACCGGGGAGCTGTTTTTT.

This clone was counted once. This chain links TRBV9 with TRBJ2-3; tentatively, D is TRBD2 (5 bases). CDR1 and CDR2 from the germline V gene are SGDLS and YYNGEE. This CDR3 spans 16 amino acids. The V end was cut by 0 bases, the J end by 2 bases, with 13 bases between. Written as DNA, the CDR3 is TGTGCCAGCAGCGTAGCTGGGCGGGCTAACACAGATACGCAGTATTTT. Its translation is CASSVAGRANTDTQYF.

The chain links TRBV4-1 to TRBJ1-2; a possible D gene is TRBD1 (6 bases). This CDR3 is built from 15 residues. CDR1 MGHRA and CDR2 YSYEKL come from the germline V gene. Trimming pared 1 base from V and 2 bases from J, leaving 11 bases between. In DNA, the CDR3 is TGCGCCAGCAGCCAAGCCCGACAGGCCAACTATGGCTACACCTTC. Translation: CASSQARQANYGYTF.

This clone appeared a few times. The CDR3 coding sequence is TGTGCCAGCAGCCAAGTGGGGCTCTACGAGCAGTACTTC. Protein sequence: CASSQVGLYEQYF. V and J are TRBV4-2 and TRBJ2-7; D is possibly TRBD1 (5 bases). The germline V gene has CDR1 LGHNA and CDR2 YNFKEQ. V dropped 1 base and J dropped 3 bases, with 7 bases sitting between them. The CDR3 loop spans 13 amino acids.

This chain links TRBV6-1 with TRBJ2-5; TRBD2 aligns across 9 bases. The CDR3 covers 18 residues. Unmatched junction bases numbered 14, after V lost 4 bases and J lost 2 bases. Germline lookup yields CDR1 MNHNS and CDR2 SASEGT. The CDR3 sequence: CASSGLVAGESTQETQYF. The CDR3 region has the DNA TGTGCCAGCAGTGGGCTAGTAGCGGGAGAAAGCACACAAGAGACCCAGTACTTC.

J is TRBJ2-1 and V is TRBV5-5; 7 positions match TRBD1. The CDR3 runs to 15 residues. Germline CDR1 is SGHKS and CDR2 is YYEKEE (reference sequence). Trimming cost V 2 bases and J 5 bases; bases outside gene matches: 7. In DNA, the CDR3 is TGTGCCAGCAGCTTAGGGACAGTAATGGACAATGAGCAGTTCTTC. Amino acids: CASSLGTVMDNEQFF.

The genes are TRBV6-1 and TRBJ2-5, with TRBD1 identical over 7 bases. V was clipped by 6 bases and J by 2 bases; unmatched bases: 6. CDR1 and CDR2 (germline): MNHNS, SASEGT. CDR3 length: 14 residues. CDR3 sequence reads: CASSQGQIQETQYF. In DNA, the CDR3 is TGTGCCAGCAGCCAGGGACAGATACAAGAGACCCAGTACTTC.

The chain carries TRBV5-1 and TRBJ2-3; TRBD2 matches at 11 bases. Germline V gene sequence: CDR1 SGHRS, CDR2 YFSETQ. Losses at the gene ends were 0 bases for V and 5 bases for J; bases not matched to a gene: 5. The CDR3 loop spans 16 amino acids. Here the CDR3 DNA reads TGCGCCAGCAGCTTGGGGCTAGCGGGAGGTGAAGATACGCAGTATTTT. Translation gives CASSLGLAGGEDTQYF.

The rearrangement joins TRBV11-2 to TRBJ2-7; the match to TRBD1 covers 7 bases. V shed 5 bases and J 9 bases; nucleotides not matched to a gene: 16. The germline CDR1 and CDR2 sequences are SGHAT and FQNNGV. CDR3 length equals 15 residues. The CDR3 region is CASSQTGQAKTGQYF. CDR3 in DNA: TGTGCCAGCAGCCAAACTGGACAGGCAAAAACCGGGCAGTACTTC.

V is TRBV19 and J is TRBJ1-5, with 7 bases lining up with TRBD1. After removal of 1 base from V and 6 bases from J, the junction contained 6 bases not matched to a gene. CDR3 length equals 15 residues. Germline V lookup: CDR1 LNHDA, CDR2 SQIVND (reference sequence). The DNA for the CDR3 is TGTGCCAGTAGTATAGCGACAGGGAGTTTTCAGCCCCAGCATTTT. Translated, it gives CASSIATGSFQPQHF.

The CDR3 is CASSSWGSRDYNEQFF. CDR3 bases: TGTGCCAGCAGCTCCTGGGGTTCGCGGGACTACAATGAGCAGTTCTTC. This rearrangement joins TRBV5-6 to TRBJ2-1; weak D call: TRBD2 (6 bases). Trimming took off 3 bases at V and 3 bases at J, with 16 bases between the two ends. The CDR3 covers 16 residues. Germline lookup yields CDR1 SGHDT and CDR2 YYEEEE.

The CDR3 is CSASEPFEAFF. The CDR3 DNA is TGCAGTGCTTCGGAACCTTTTGAAGCTTTCTTT. The rearrangement uses TRBV20-1 and TRBJ1-1; D is uncertain. Trimming took off 5 bases at V and 7 bases at J, with 11 bases between the two ends. Germline CDR1 and CDR2: DFQATT and SNEGSKA (reference sequence). This CDR3 has 11 amino acids.

This chain connects TRBV4-1 to TRBJ2-5, with 9 bases aligning to TRBD1. The germline V gene has CDR1 MGHRA and CDR2 YSYEKL. V trimming: 0 bases; J trimming: 5 bases; junction bases outside the gene matches: 13. This CDR3 contains 18 residues. The CDR3 loop reads CASSQEKGGTGRSETQYF. The CDR3 nucleotides are TGCGCCAGCAGCCAAGAGAAAGGCGGGACAGGGCGAAGCGAGACCCAGTACTTC.

The sample holds a few counts of this clone. The gene calls are TRBV14 and TRBJ2-2; 7 nucleotides agree with TRBD2. The V gene's germline CDR1 is SGHDN and CDR2 FVKESK. The CDR3 contains 14 residues. Germline trimming cut 4 bases from V and 7 bases from J; bases unmatched to any gene: 6. CDR3: CASSLRLAGGELFF. Here the CDR3 DNA reads TGTGCCAGCAGCCTTAGACTAGCTGGCGGGGAGCTGTTTTTT.

The rearrangement joins TRBV5-4 to TRBJ2-3; a possible D gene is TRBD1 (5 bases). The V end lost 4 bases, the J end lost 4 bases, and 22 bases lay between the germline ends. The CDR3 has 17 residues. From germline, CDR1 is SGHNT and CDR2 YYREEE (reference sequence). DNA for the CDR3: TGTGCCAGCAGCGAGGATAGGGGTCAGACCCTCGCAGATACGCAGTATTTT. This codes for CASSEDRGQTLADTQYF.

The chain links TRBV5-5 to TRBJ1-2; D is ambiguous. The CDR3 is 13 amino acids. Germline CDR1 reads SGHKS; CDR2 reads YYEKEE (reference sequence). V lost 6 bases and J lost 2, with 11 bases in between. The CDR3: CASTTGLNYGYTF. DNA of the CDR3: TGTGCCAGCACCACCGGACTGAACTATGGCTACACCTTC.

The rearrangement uses TRBV15 and TRBJ1-4; 8 nucleotides agree with TRBD1. Germline CDR1 LNHNV, CDR2 YYDKDF (reference sequence). The CDR3 is 15 amino acids. After removal of 5 bases from V and 5 bases from J, the junction contained 7 bases not matched to a gene. CDR3 amino acids: CATSSRTGPNEKLFF. For the CDR3, the DNA is TGTGCCACCAGCTCCCGGACAGGGCCAAATGAAAAACTGTTTTTT.

The chain couples TRBV6-6 to TRBJ1-1, with 7 bases identical to TRBD1. The germline CDR1 and CDR2 sequences are MNHNY and SVGAGI (reference sequence). V lost 5 bases, J lost 4 bases, and 10 bases stayed unmatched. The CDR3 is 15 amino acids. The CDR3 sequence: CASSDRQGVATEAFF. In DNA, the CDR3 is TGTGCCAGCAGTGACCGACAGGGTGTTGCCACTGAAGCTTTCTTT.